The sequence of this T cell receptor (beta chain) was determined in a study of PD-1 blockade in classical Hodgkin lymphoma. Study-wide context: Intravenous infusions of nivolumab 3 mg/kg reached patients every 2 weeks. Study results and caveats: Newly diagnosed patients and complete responders had comparable diversity at baseline.

CDR3 length: 10 amino acids. V was cut by 1 base and J by 7 bases, with 0 bases left in between. Per germline, CDR1 SGHTA and CDR2 FQGNSA. Brentuximab vedotin exposure varied, and every patient relapsed after autologous stem cell transplantation. This table comes from immunoSEQ multiplex PCR, and its TCRdb copy is limited to in-frame clones, with some not included. Of about 90,000 clones in the sample, approximately 91% are singletons; the top ten hold around 2.4%. In its sample, this clone was seen once. Its antigen remains unknown. The sequence was obtained from a human donor with classical Hodgkin lymphoma. J is TRBJ2-3 and V is TRBV7-2; D is unresolved. The input for sequencing was peripheral blood mononuclear cells (PBMCs), taken before the second cycle of nivolumab. The CDR3 region has the DNA TGTGCCAGCAGCTTAGATACGCAGTATTTT. It codes for CASSLDTQYF.